Listed below are T cell receptor beta chains from one sample, sequenced in a study of T cells after posttransplantation cyclophosphamide. Here immunoSEQ multiplex PCR was the method, and the copy in TCRdb shows in-frame clones only, minus some. The sample holds about 7,200 clones, around 78% seen once. The sample comprised memory CD4+ T cells sorted from blood. These receptors were collected from a woman aged 45 to 65 in good health and a related stem cell transplant donor. Both conserved end residues are part of each CDR3. D genes are given only for firm matches. Expanded clones are given a class, and other clones once, few, many or no size at all.

TRBJ2-2 | TRBD1 | TRBV6-6 | NA | TGTGCCAGCAGTACGGGACAGGGGGACACCGGGGAGCTGTTTTTT | CASSTGQGDTGELFF
TRBJ1-1 | NA | TRBV20-1 | NA | TGCAGTGCAGTGACAGACACTGAAGCTTTCTTT | CSAVTDTEAFF
TRBJ2-7 | TRBD2 | TRBV15 | few | TGTGCCACCAGCTTACCGGGACTAGCGGGAGCCCAAACCTACTACGAGCAGTACTTC | CATSLPGLAGAQTYYEQYF
TRBJ2-3 | NA | TRBV28 | NA | TGTGCCAGCTTCCCACTGATGCGAGCTAGCACAGATACGCAGTATTTT | CASFPLMRASTDTQYF
TRBJ1-1 | NA | TRBV5-6 | few | TGTGCCAGCAGCTTGGCGGTTTGGCCTCGGGACACTGAAGCTTTCTTT | CASSLAVWPRDTEAFF
TRBJ2-2 | NA | TRBV11-2 | NA | TGTGCCAGCAGCCCCCTCCCTGGGGCGCCTAACACCGGGGAGCTGTTTTTT | CASSPLPGAPNTGELFF
TRBJ1-4 | NA | TRBV27 | few | TGTGCCAGCAGTTTTTGGGGGGAGGAAAAACTGTTTTTT | CASSFWGEEKLFF
TRBJ2-1 | TRBD2 | TRBV6-6 | NA | TGTGCCAGCAGTCGTAGTGCTTGGACTAGCAGCAATGAGCAGTTCTTC | CASSRSAWTSSNEQFF
TRBJ2-5 | NA | TRBV5-4 | NA | TGTGCCAGCAGGGCGGCGGGAAGTGGGAGAGAGACCCAGTACTTC | CASRAAGSGRETQYF
TRBJ2-3 | NA | TRBV11-2 | NA | TGTGCCAGCATCCGAGCGGCCCCCACAGATACGCAGTATTTT | CASIRAAPTDTQYF
TRBJ1-2 | NA | TRBV2 | NA | TGTGCCAGCAGTGACATGCTCGGTAACTATGGCTACACCTTC | CASSDMLGNYGYTF
TRBJ2-5 | TRBD2 | TRBV28 | NA | TGTGCCAGCAGCCTCTTGGGGGCGGGAGGCCGAGAGACCCAGTACTTC | CASSLLGAGGRETQYF
TRBJ2-1 | NA | TRBV18 | NA | TGTGCCAGCTCGGACACGGTAGTATACAATGAGCAGTTCTTC | CASSDTVVYNEQFF
TRBJ1-5 | NA | TRBV19 | NA | TGTGCCAGTAGTAGCGGGGCGCGGCAGCCCCAGCATTTT | CASSSGARQPQHF
TRBJ1-5 | NA | TRBV19 | NA | TGTGCCAGTAGTGGAGGACAGATTAGCAATCAGCCCCAGCATTTT | CASSGGQISNQPQHF
TRBJ2-2 | TRBD1 | TRBV9 | NA | TGTGCCAGCAGCGTCGGGACAGCAAGAACCGGGGAGCTGTTTTTT | CASSVGTARTGELFF
TRBJ1-5 | NA | TRBV28 | NA | TGTGCCAGCAGTTTCCAGGGTGAGGCTCAGCCCCAGCATTTT | CASSFQGEAQPQHF
TRBJ2-3 | NA | TRBV7-9 | few | TGTGCCAGCAGCTTATATGAGGGAGGTTCCACAGATACGCAGTATTTT | CASSLYEGGSTDTQYF
TRBJ2-3 | NA | TRBV7-9 | NA | TGTGCCAGCAGCTTAAACTATGTTGATACGCAGTATTTT | CASSLNYVDTQYF
TRBJ1-2 | TRBD1 | TRBV5-1 | NA | TGCGCCAGCAGCTTGGCCCCGGGACAGGGTTATGGCTACACCTTC | CASSLAPGQGYGYTF
TRBJ1-2 | NA | TRBV2 | NA | TGTGCCAGCAGTGAAGAAGGTGGGGGCAGGTTCTATGGCTACACCTTC | CASSEEGGGRFYGYTF
TRBJ2-2 | TRBD2 | TRBV2 | NA | TGTGCCAGCAGTGATTTGGGACTAGCCCTCAAGGGGGAGCTGTTTTTT | CASSDLGLALKGELFF
TRBJ2-2 | TRBD1 | TRBV28 | NA | TGTGCCAGCAGTACCTCTAGACAGGGGTTGGACACCGGGGAGCTGTTTTTT | CASSTSRQGLDTGELFF
TRBJ2-5 | NA | TRBV19 | few | TGTGCCAGTAATCCTCAACCGGGACTAGGGGGCGAGACCCAGTACTTC | CASNPQPGLGGETQYF
TRBJ2-2 | NA | TRBV2 | once | TGTGCCAGCCGAGCCAAGAAGAACACCGGGGAGCTGTTTTTT | CASRAKKNTGELFF
TRBJ2-1 | TRBD2 | TRBV9 | NA | TGTGCCAGCAGCCCCACCCTAGCGGTCTACAATGAGCAGTTCTTC | CASSPTLAVYNEQFF